The following is a T cell receptor beta chain sequence with its context. The record originates from a study of blood T cell repertoires in COVID-19. Germline CDR1 reads MNHNS; CDR2 reads SASEGT. This CDR3 has 15 amino acids. Between the trimmed V and J ends, which lost 3 bases and 0 bases, there was a span of 9 bases. Data came from immunoSEQ multiplex PCR; TCRdb stores just in-frame clones and leaves some out. The table records about 200,000 clones, 92% of them present only once. The rearrangement links TRBV6-1 to TRBJ2-1; D is uncertain. The clonotype originates from a man in his sixties with COVID-19, enrolled during active disease. Sequencing was carried out using peripheral blood. Here the CDR3 DNA reads TGTGCCAGCAGTGACAGCGTGGGCTCCTACAATGAGCAGTTCTTC. It specifies CASSDSVGSYNEQFF.